This T cell receptor (beta chain) was found in a study of T cell repertoires in cytomegalovirus infection. V was pared by 3 bases and J by 2 bases, with 10 bases between. The CDR3 sequence is 14 residues long. Germline V gene data show CDR1 as SGHAT and CDR2 as FQNNGV. This clonotype showed up just a few times. TCRdb re-called the reads through MiXCR, storing one row per CDR3 protein. The data contain 250,000 or so distinct CDR3 sequences, roughly 12% of them singletons. This sequence originates from a human donor in good health (CMV status not recorded). Some clones in this sample may be carry-over from other donors' samples. Sequencing input: PBMCs. The chain uses TRBV11-2 and TRBJ1-1; no clear D. Here the CDR3 reads CASSFLEANTEAFF. The CDR3 DNA sequence: TGTGCCAGCAGCTTCCTGGAGGCCAACACTGAAGCTTTCTTT.